The sequence of this T cell receptor (beta chain) was determined in a study of cytomegalovirus exposure and HLA in healthy donors (TCRdb year 2017). At the level of the whole study: According to an earlier analysis of 550 to 750 of the donors, 150 million to 200 million T cells yielded approximately 120 million unique TCR beta sequences and 250 to 350 Gb of sequence data. Typing coverage differed by locus: A, B, C, DRB1 and DQB1 were typed in about 620-630 donors, DQA1 in approximately 520, DPA1 in 600 to 610, and DPB1 in roughly 470. Five DR-DQ haplotypes were handled as single units for association and clustering, since linkage in the cohort was strong. Along with the approximately 700-subject first cohort, a separate validation cohort of over a hundred different subjects was used. A later analysis re-examined previously published TCR beta repertoires from just over 650 donors and added high-resolution HLA genotyping to investigate patterns of TCR occurrence. The study was designed to test whether signatures of past pathogen exposure could be identified by cataloging public T cell receptors. Every discovery cohort repertoire had been produced on one sequencing platform. HLA typing included class I and class II loci at four-digit resolution. An earlier analysis of 587 of the donors used high-throughput TCR beta sequencing to judge whether each TCR beta V gene segment behaved as functional or pseudogenic. Genome-wide SNP genotypes for about 65% of the 666 donors were used in a later genetic analysis, which treated that subset as a discovery cohort. Around 330 gigabases of sequencing data and roughly 80 million unique TCR sequences made up an early release that covered fewer than 650 HLA-typed donors. The later analysis used no new phenotypic data to find candidate immune exposures, relying instead on TCR beta sequences and their occurrence across donors. Donor age, sex, ethnicity and CMV serostatus were compiled together with the repertoire data. Of the 300 to 450 genotyped donors, 81% fell in the genetic ancestry cluster associated with self-reported Caucasian donors. Across under 500 genotyped donors of the cohort, an average of approximately 240,000 unique TCR beta nucleotide sequences per donor were sequenced, and roughly 20% of those sequences were non-productive. The T cell repertoires of around 670 subjects were profiled by immunosequencing and related to cytomegalovirus serostatus. High-throughput TCR immunosequencing, statistical association of individual TCRs with disease status, and machine learning were combined to predict cytomegalovirus infection status. The study at large found these results: Seventeen rarely observed V segments, including chromosome 9 orphons, were excluded from the earlier analysis of about 610 of the donors because counts were too low. Broadly in line with IMGT annotations, most TCR beta V segments showed up in productive rearrangements about 87% or about 30% of the time in an earlier analysis of about 500 of the donors. This cohort had only TCR beta chains sequenced, and the lack of alpha or paired-chain data limited which features could be detected. In a later analysis, most CMV-associated TCR beta chains were found to appear HLA-restricted, with HLA associations seemingly driven largely by CMV exposure. Sequencing depth was assumed to be roughly uniform across donors in the presence/absence analyses, though that assumption may not hold. A total of fewer than 200 TCR beta chains were listed by the study as associated with cytomegalovirus. Specific HLA alleles were associated with 15,000 to 20,000 TCR beta sequences at a false discovery rate of 0.05 in a later analysis. A later analysis reported that several top co-occurrence clusters appeared linked to parvovirus B19, influenza, CMV and Epstein-Barr virus. Strong co-occurrence of HLA alleles, especially DR and DQ, made assigning TCR associations to individual alleles difficult. The classifier was reported to diagnose cytomegalovirus status with high specificity and sensitivity in both the original cohort and the validation cohort. The 87-base-pair reads could not distinguish some IMGT-functional V segments, including TRBV6-2 and TRBV6-3, so those segments were excluded. Correlated functional status among segregating V segments might be attributable to linkage disequilibrium, but an unknown experimental factor could not be ruled out. It was suggested by the authors that the approach could potentially be generalized to other disease states and immunological phenotypes. In a later analysis, TCR association rates were found to vary across HLA loci, with the most associated TCRs seen for DRB1 alleles and the fewest for HLA-C alleles. While some public TCRs were present in many individuals, most TCR sequences turned up only very rarely across donors. In a later analysis, HLA-associated TCR beta chains showed more clonal expansion and lower generation probabilities than non-associated chains that were equally common. For the cohort, immune exposure information was limited to CMV serostatus. A cluster of highly shared sequence variants was judged likely to represent a technical artifact of the sequencing pipeline. An association between a missense DCLRE1C variant and V-gene and J-gene trimming of TCR beta chains was found in a later genetic analysis and replicated in an independent cohort. Because HLA typing was missing for some donors at each locus, association tests included only the typed subset. Compared with the approximately 720-donor mean, donors in an Asian-associated ancestry cluster had fewer N-insertions in productive TCRs, according to a later genetic analysis. A further reported finding was that TCR beta sequences accurately predicted the HLA-A and HLA-B alleles for most subjects in the first cohort. A few of the identified cytomegalovirus-associated TCR beta chains were confirmed in vitro to be specific for cytomegalovirus antigens.

Library preparation used the immunoSEQ multiplex PCR assay. For the multiplex PCR, a mixture combining 60 forward primers for TCR Vbeta segments and 13 reverse primers for TCR Jbeta segments was used. Amplification of the CDR3 region of rearranged TCR beta genes was performed with a multiplex PCR assay on genomic DNA. The Illumina HiSeq System was used to sequence the amplified TCR beta libraries as 87-base-pair reads. The study's processing was this. A later analysis counted 65 million to 90 million unique TCR beta chains across the 500 to 850 repertoires, and roughly 10 million of these chains were shared by at least two donors. Raw reads were error-corrected and collapsed into unique sequences by a nearest-neighbor algorithm in which closely related sequences were merged to remove PCR and sequencing errors. To assign V, D and J gene segments, CDR3 sequences were aligned to IMGT reference sequences. For a sequence to be retained, at least a six-nucleotide match to both a V gene segment and a J gene segment was required. A rearrangement counted as productive if the CDR3 had no stop codons and remained in frame with V and J, and every other rearrangement counted as non-productive. CDR3 was defined by IMGT convention, running from the second conserved V-encoded cysteine to the conserved J-encoded phenylalanine. In an earlier analysis of around 600 of the donors, sequences lacking an unambiguous match to a single V gene segment were excluded. In an earlier analysis of around 600 of the donors, V segments were called functional above 56.7% productive rearrangements and were called segregating when the between-donor standard deviation exceeded 5%. To diagnose cytomegalovirus status from the catalog of TCR beta chain sequences, a statistical classification framework was built. V and J gene assignment, in a later analysis, came from comparing TCR nucleotide sequences with IMGT/GENE-DB human TR gene sequences. A later analysis assigned CDR3 sequences and most-parsimonious VDJ recombination scenarios with the TCRdist pipeline. In a later analysis, each TCR beta chain was defined by its CDR3 amino acid sequence together with its V-gene family, and reads lacking a unique V-gene family were excluded. In a later analysis, around 650 highly shared, low-generation-probability nucleotide sequences were removed to address suspected cross-contamination and a sequencing artifact. A later analysis calculated a clonal expansion index for each public chain from normalized within-repertoire ranks of inferred template counts. Generation probabilities in a later analysis came from a VDJ recombination model fitted to out-of-frame rearrangements, and those results were checked against IGoR. In a later analysis, TCR-TCR, TCR-HLA and TCR-CMV co-occurrence was scored with hypergeometric tests, and a repertoire-size bias correction was applied to TCR pairs. False discovery rates were estimated in a later analysis by permuting HLA or CMV assignments 20 times. In a later analysis, co-occurring TCRs were grouped with DBSCAN, and TCRdist sequence similarity was added when clustering was performed within HLA-allele-positive subsets. Repertoires with fewer than 30,000 or more than 120,000 public chains were left out of co-occurrence clustering, as were five repertoires with anomalous nucleotide sharing. Held by TCRdb, this immuneACCESS table contains in-frame sequences only and omits some clones. Under half of the omission traces to an unresolved V gene where checked; the cause of the rest is unknown. From that table come the V and J calls and clone size; the DNA was used to work out D and trimming. This sample's table has entries for 130,000 to 150,000 clones. About 0.96% of the sample comes from the top ten.

The cohort was made up of under 800 healthy bone marrow donors. All cohort members were sampled while nominally healthy, although unrecorded immune exposures were likely present. The donor was CMV seronegative and belonged to the group of roughly 330 seronegative cohort members. A peripheral blood sample was collected from each donor, and TCR beta sequencing was performed on peripheral blood mononuclear cells. Genomic DNA extraction from the blood cell samples was performed with the Qiagen DNeasy Blood Extraction Kit. As concerns this clone: No cognate antigen has been identified for it.

The germline V gene sets CDR1 to LGHNA and CDR2 to YNFKEQ. Trimming accounts for 1 base at V and 5 bases at J, while the number of junction bases matched to no gene is 13. The CDR3 runs 18 residues from the cysteine to the phenylalanine. The sequence is cut down to CDR3 DNA, 54 bases in frame from base 1. The source of this sequence is a male donor in good health and CMV-seronegative. The sequenced material came from PBMCs. The sequence joins TRBV4-2 to TRBJ2-1; 8 central bases correspond to TRBD2. The CDR3 region: CASSQARGTGTSDNEQFF. The DNA sequence is TGTGCCAGCAGCCAAGCTAGGGGCACCGGGACTAGTGACAATGAGCAGTTCTTC.